The clone carrying this TCR beta chain was counted once. Germline loops: CDR1 LNHDA, CDR2 SQIVND (reference sequence). Trimming stripped 7 bases from V and 1 base from J, with 13 bases between. CDR3 size: 14 residues. This sample is part of a study of blood T cell repertoires in COVID-19. Turning to the study itself: Sites across the United States, Italy and Spain contributed samples from acute and convalescent COVID-19.

Source study methods: Researchers report that nucleated cell counts were estimated from reference gene primer amplification. Libraries were prepared by immunoSEQ multiplex PCR; TCRdb keeps only in-frame clonotypes and omits some of them. V and J calls and clone size follow that table, whereas D and trimming were derived from the DNA. This sample has about 70,000 clones, with around 86% found just once. The chain employs TRBV19 and TRBJ1-1, with D possibly TRBD1 on 5 matching bases. This TCR was sampled from a woman between 18 and 29 years old with acute or convalescent COVID-19. Source material: peripheral blood. CDR3 nucleotide sequence: TGTGCCAGTAAGGCGGCGACAGAGAACACTGAAGCTTTCTTT. Amino acids: CASKAATENTEAFF.